Below, 21 T cell receptor beta chains from the same sample are listed, as sequenced in a study of OX40 agonist ivuxolimab in advanced cancers. This table comes from immunoSEQ multiplex PCR, and its TCRdb copy is limited to in-frame clones, with some not included. The profile shows roughly 66,000 clones, 80% of them singletons. The starting material was CD4+ or CD8+ T cells sorted from blood, obtained in a trial of the OX40 agonist ivuxolimab. Receptor source: an adult with an advanced solid tumor such as melanoma, head and neck, liver or kidney cancer.

The chain has TRBV2 and TRBJ2-7; TRBD2 might be the D (6 bases). Germline V CDR1 and CDR2: SNHLY, FYNNEI. The germline V and J ends were trimmed by 5 bases and 2 bases, with 13 bases remaining between them. This CDR3 is built from 14 residues. The CDR3 loop reads CASSYTRGAYEQYF. CDR3 nucleotides: TGTGCCAGCAGTTACACCCGCGGGGCCTACGAGCAGTACTTC.

The chain couples TRBV5-4 to TRBJ1-2, with D maybe TRBD1 (6 bases). The germline gives CDR1 SGHNT, CDR2 YYREEE (reference sequence). Trimming cost V 0 bases and J 8 bases, with 17 bases left between them. This CDR3 comprises 15 residues. The CDR3: CASSLEQQGWIGYTF. CDR3 nucleotides: TGTGCCAGCAGCTTGGAACAACAGGGATGGATAGGCTACACCTTC. Full variable domain (outside the CDR3, taken from reference TRBV5-4 and TRBJ1-2): ETGVTQSPTHLIKTRGQQVTLRCSSQSGHNTVSWYQQALGQGPQFIFQYYREEENGRGNFPPRFSGLQFPNYSSELNVNALELDDSALYLCASSLEQQGWIGYTFGSGTRLTVV.

This rearrangement joins TRBV15 to TRBJ2-1, with unresolved D. Per the germline V gene, CDR1 is LNHNV and CDR2 is YYDKDF (reference sequence). The CDR3 consists of 15 residues. Trimming cost V 0 bases and J 4 bases, with 10 bases left between them. CDR3 in amino acids: CATSRDRQEYNEQFF. The CDR3 bases are TGTGCCACCAGCAGAGATCGTCAGGAGTACAATGAGCAGTTCTTC.

This rearrangement joins TRBV18 to TRBJ2-7; weak D call: TRBD2 (5 bases). V was pared by 3 bases and J by 0 bases, with 6 bases between. The CDR3 loop spans 13 amino acids. CDR1 is KGHSH and CDR2 is LQKENI in the germline V gene. The CDR3 nucleotides are TGTGCCAGCTCACCGGGGAGCTCCTACGAGCAGTACTTC. It specifies CASSPGSSYEQYF.

This chain uses TRBV27 with TRBJ1-4; D might be TRBD1 (5 bases). Germline CDR1 reads MNHEY; CDR2 reads SMNVEV (reference sequence). The CDR3 has 15 residues. Trimming stripped 4 bases from V and 4 bases from J, with 13 bases between. The CDR3 protein is CASSSAGLGNEKLFF. CDR3 in DNA: TGTGCCAGCAGTTCCGCGGGGCTCGGTAATGAAAAACTGTTTTTT.

CDR3 sequence reads: CASSLDTDTQYF. CDR3 bases: TGTGCCAGCAGCTTGGACACAGATACGCAGTATTTT. The rearrangement uses TRBV5-5 and TRBJ2-3; unclear D gene. The germline V gene encodes CDR1 SGHKS and CDR2 YYEKEE (reference sequence). V was cut by 0 bases and J by 2 bases, with 1 base left in between. There are 12 residues in the CDR3. The variable domain in full, with the rest retrieved from reference TRBV5-5 and TRBJ2-3, is DAGVTQSPTHLIKTRGQQVTLRCSPISGHKSVSWYQQVLGQGPQFIFQYYEKEERGRGNFPDRFSARQFPNYSSELNVNALLLGDSALYLCASSLDTDTQYFGPGTRLTVL.

This clone was found once. The rearrangement links TRBV9 to TRBJ2-2; D is unclear. In germline, CDR1 is SGDLS, CDR2 YYNGEE. The CDR3 is 16 residues long. V shed 0 bases and J shed 1 base, with 10 bases lying between them. This chain's CDR3 is CASSVEVGLNTGELFF. DNA of the CDR3: TGTGCCAGCAGCGTAGAAGTGGGGTTGAACACCGGGGAGCTGTTTTTT.

This chain links TRBV5-1 with TRBJ1-4, with D possibly matching TRBD1 (6 bases). This CDR3 region has 14 residues. The V and J ends lost 4 bases and 5 bases respectively, with 12 bases between them. Germline V gene lookup returns CDR1 SGHRS and CDR2 YFSETQ. CDR3 region: CASSEGGPNEKLFF. Written as DNA, the CDR3 is TGCGCCAGCAGCGAGGGGGGACCCAATGAAAAACTGTTTTTT.

This rearrangement joins TRBV4-2 to TRBJ2-5, with 10 bases fitting TRBD1. CDR3 length equals 17 residues. Trimming took 5 bases from V and 2 from J; bases not matched to a gene: 11. Germline CDR1 is LGHNA and CDR2 is YNFKEQ. CDR3 residues: CASSDLRDRGTQETQYF. The DNA of the CDR3 is TGTGCCAGCAGCGACCTCCGGGACAGGGGAACACAAGAGACCCAGTACTTC.

CDR3 residues: CASSPTGSRAGELFF. The CDR3 nucleotides are TGTGCCAGCAGTCCGACAGGGTCACGAGCCGGGGAGCTGTTTTTT. This chain uses TRBV2 with TRBJ2-2; 7 bases are a match to TRBD1. V gave up 5 bases and J gave up 6 bases; unmatched junction bases: 9. This CDR3 is built from 15 residues. Germline lookup yields CDR1 SNHLY and CDR2 FYNNEI.

This chain connects TRBV30 to TRBJ2-3, with D perhaps TRBD1 (5 bases). This CDR3 comprises 14 residues. Germline-derived CDR1 and CDR2 are GTSNPN and SVGIG (reference sequence). CDR3 loop: CGSTGHPSTDTQYF. CDR3 in DNA: TGTGGGTCGACCGGACACCCGAGCACAGATACGCAGTATTTT.

The rearrangement uses TRBV4-2 and TRBJ2-7; TRBD2 aligns across 9 bases. This CDR3 is built from 15 residues. The V and J ends lost 1 base and 0 bases, in that order; junction bases with no gene match: 1. The V gene's germline CDR1 is LGHNA and CDR2 YNFKEQ. In DNA, the CDR3 is TGTGCCAGCAGCCAAGCTAGCGGGGCCTCCTACGAGCAGTACTTC. This gives the protein CASSQASGASYEQYF.

The rearrangement links TRBV6-5 to TRBJ1-3, with D possibly TRBD1 on 5 matching bases. Germline lookup yields CDR1 MNHEY and CDR2 SVGAGI. The germline V and J ends were trimmed by 10 bases and 2 bases, with 18 bases remaining between them. The CDR3 runs to 15 residues. The CDR3 reads CATRISREAGNTIYF. DNA for the CDR3: TGTGCCACCAGAATCTCCAGGGAGGCTGGAAACACCATATATTTT.

The chain couples TRBV6-6 to TRBJ2-1; D is perhaps TRBD2 (5 bases). The V end lost 6 bases, the J end lost 4 bases, and 10 bases lay between the germline ends. The V gene's germline CDR1 is MNHNY and CDR2 SVGAGI (reference sequence). The CDR3 loop spans 13 amino acids. This CDR3 reads CASRSGNYNEQFF. In DNA, the CDR3 is TGTGCCAGCAGGTCGGGGAATTACAATGAGCAGTTCTTC.

The chain joins TRBV9 to TRBJ2-6, with TRBD2 matching over 14 bases. The CDR3 sequence is 19 residues long. Germline values: CDR1 SGDLS, CDR2 YYNGEE. V shed 5 bases, J shed 0 bases, and the junction held 7 bases outside the gene matches. The CDR3 spells CASSPGLAGAGSGANVLTF. The CDR3 DNA follows: TGTGCCAGCAGTCCGGGACTAGCGGGGGCCGGCTCTGGGGCCAACGTCCTGACTTTC.

This clone was observed a single time. V usage is TRBV6-5 and J usage is TRBJ2-2; TRBD1 matches 12 bases. CDR3 length: 15 amino acids. The ends lost 8 bases at V and 6 bases at J; junction bases unmatched: 7. CDR1 is MNHEY, CDR2 SVGAGI, per germline. Here the CDR3 reads CASGGQGAVAGELFF. The DNA for the CDR3 is TGTGCCAGCGGGGGACAGGGGGCTGTGGCCGGGGAGCTGTTTTTT.

The chain recombines TRBV7-9 with TRBJ2-5, with D uncertain. V lost 0 bases and J 1 base, leaving 9 bases between the germline ends. The CDR3 contains 15 residues. CDR1 is SEHNR, CDR2 FQNEAQ, per germline (reference sequence). The CDR3 nucleotides are TGTGCCAGCAGCTTAGCGATGAGAGGCCAAGAGACCCAGTACTTC. Translating gives CASSLAMRGQETQYF.

The chain uses TRBV29-1 and TRBJ1-2; D is uncertain. Trimming took 4 bases from V and 7 from J, leaving 10 bases between them. The CDR3 is 11 amino acids. CDR1 is SQVTM, CDR2 ANQGSEA, per germline. This CDR3 is CSVGAESGYTF. CDR3 nucleotides: TGCAGCGTTGGGGCGGAGTCTGGCTACACCTTC. The full variable domain, in which reference TRBV29-1 and TRBJ1-2 provide the parts outside the CDR3, is SAVISQKPSRDICQRGTSLTIQCQVDSQVTMMFWYRQQPGQSLTLIATANQGSEATYESGFVIDKFPISRPNLTFSTLTVSNMSPEDSSIYLCSVGAESGYTFGSGTRLTVV.

This clone has a handful of counts. The rearrangement uses TRBV6-1 and TRBJ1-3; the D gene is possibly TRBD1 (6 bases). This CDR3 contains 15 residues. V shed 6 bases and J shed 6 bases, with 18 bases lying between them. Germline lookup yields CDR1 MNHNS and CDR2 SASEGT. DNA of the CDR3: TGTGCCAGCAGGCTTAGGGGGTTTGCGGAAAACACCATATATTTT. It codes for CASRLRGFAENTIYF.

In its sample, this clone was seen a few times. Here the CDR3 reads CASSDTGSNSPLHF. DNA of the CDR3: TGTGCCAGCAGTGACACAGGATCTAATTCACCCCTCCACTTT. This chain links TRBV6-4 with TRBJ1-6; TRBD1 might be the D (5 bases). V was pared by 2 bases and J by 6 bases, with 8 bases between. Germline loops: CDR1 MRHNA, CDR2 SNTAGT. CDR3 length: 14 amino acids.

A single count supports this clone. The chain couples TRBV4-1 to TRBJ1-2, with D perhaps matching TRBD1 (5 bases). The CDR3 spans 15 residues. V was trimmed by 1 base and J by 1 base, leaving 10 bases between them. Looked up from germline, CDR1 is MGHRA and CDR2 is YSYEKL. The CDR3 region has the DNA TGCGCCAGCAGCCAAGGTGAAGGGGATAACTATGGCTACACCTTC. Translating gives CASSQGEGDNYGYTF.